The entry below describes one T cell receptor (beta chain). MiXCR was run by TCRdb on the RT-PCR reads, yielding one entry per CDR3 protein. The repertoire holds 300,000 to 350,000 distinct CDR3 sequences, around a fifth seen once, with roughly 10% in the top ten. J gave up 3 bases and V 3 bases, and 10 bases lay outside the gene matches. The CDR3 consists of 17 residues. CDR1 is KGHDR, CDR2 SFDVKD, per germline. The data were taken from a study of response to subunit inactivated influenza vaccine. The TCR was taken from a man between 50 and 75 years old who received an inactivated influenza vaccine. The sample was PBMCs from blood, taken less than 22 months after vaccination. The V and J genes are TRBV24-1 and TRBJ2-5; 9 nucleotides align to TRBD1. The CDR3 region is CATSDTTDRGKKETQYF. In DNA, the CDR3 is TGTGCCACCAGTGATACCACGGACAGGGGAAAAAAAGAGACCCAGTACTTC.